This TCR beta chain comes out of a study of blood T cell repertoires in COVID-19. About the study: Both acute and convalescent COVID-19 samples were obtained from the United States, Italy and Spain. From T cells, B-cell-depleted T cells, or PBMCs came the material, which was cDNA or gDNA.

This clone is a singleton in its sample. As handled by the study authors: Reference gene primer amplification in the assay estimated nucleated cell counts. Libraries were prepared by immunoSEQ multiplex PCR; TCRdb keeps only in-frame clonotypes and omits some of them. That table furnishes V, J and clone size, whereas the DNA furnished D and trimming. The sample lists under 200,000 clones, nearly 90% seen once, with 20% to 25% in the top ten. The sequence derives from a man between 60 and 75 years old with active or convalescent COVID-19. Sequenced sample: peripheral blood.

The CDR3 DNA follows: TGTGCTAGTGTTAATCCTCCGGGACAGGGGAACTCACCCCTCCACTTT. Translation: CASVNPPGQGNSPLHF. The chain uses TRBV12-5 and TRBJ1-6; TRBD1 agrees at 10 bases. The germline CDR1 and CDR2 sequences are LGHNT and FRNRAP. This CDR3 region has 16 residues. The V segment lost 7 bases and the J segment 10 bases; nucleotides outside the gene matches: 13. Supplemented by reference TRBV12-5 and TRBJ1-6, the full variable domain reads DARVTQTPRHKVTEMGQEVTMRCQPILGHNTVFWYRQTMMQGLELLAYFRNRAPLDDSGMPKDRFSAEMPDATLATLKIQPSEPRDSAVYFCASVNPPGQGNSPLHFGNGTRLTVT.